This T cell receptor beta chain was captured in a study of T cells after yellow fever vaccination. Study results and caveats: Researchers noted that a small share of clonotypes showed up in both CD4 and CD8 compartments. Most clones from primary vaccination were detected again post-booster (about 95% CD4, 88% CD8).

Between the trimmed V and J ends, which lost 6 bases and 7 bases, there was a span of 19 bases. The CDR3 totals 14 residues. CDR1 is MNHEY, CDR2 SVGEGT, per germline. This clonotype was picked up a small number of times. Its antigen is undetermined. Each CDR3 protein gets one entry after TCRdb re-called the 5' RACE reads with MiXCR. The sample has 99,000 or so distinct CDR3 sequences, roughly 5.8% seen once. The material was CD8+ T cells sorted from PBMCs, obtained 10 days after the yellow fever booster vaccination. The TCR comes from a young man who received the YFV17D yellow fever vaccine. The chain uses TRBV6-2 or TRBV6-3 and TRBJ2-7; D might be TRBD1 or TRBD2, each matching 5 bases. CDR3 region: CASRPRDDSGEQYV. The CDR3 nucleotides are TGTGCCAGCAGACCCAGGGACGATTCGGGGGAGCAGTACGTC.